This T cell receptor (beta chain) comes out of a study of blood T cell repertoires in COVID-19. Study-wide background: Donors in the United States, Italy and Spain gave samples during acute or convalescent COVID-19.

Libraries were prepared by immunoSEQ multiplex PCR; TCRdb keeps only in-frame clonotypes and omits some of them. The sample has fewer than 110,000 clones; around 90% are singletons. Trimming cost V 2 bases and J 7 bases, with 11 bases left between them. Germline loops: CDR1 SGHTA, CDR2 FQGNSA. The CDR3 is made up of 13 amino acids. The chain joins TRBV7-2 to TRBJ1-1, with D possibly matching TRBD1 (5 bases). The sequenced material came from peripheral blood. This clonotype was obtained from a human donor in a cohort sampled during active COVID-19. The CDR3 coding sequence is TGTGCCAGCAGCTTACAGGGAACAGGTGAAGCTTTCTTT. It specifies CASSLQGTGEAFF. Complete variable domain (other parts from reference TRBV7-2 and TRBJ1-1): GAGVSQSPSNKVTEKGKDVELRCDPISGHTALYWYRQSLGQGLEFLIYFQGNSAPDKSGLPSDRFSAERTGGSVSTLTIQRTQQEDSAVYLCASSLQGTGEAFFGQGTRLTVV.